The 2 T cell receptor beta chains presented below share a single source sample, sequenced in a study of CXCR3-negative and CXCR3-positive naive CD8 T cells. The TRB libraries of cDNA were built by UMI-labeled 5' RACE. TCRdb re-called the 5' RACE reads; one entry per CDR3 protein, DNA not given. The sample table sets out about 39,000 distinct CDR3 sequences. The specimen sequenced was naive CXCR3- CD8+ T cells from blood. Sample subset: CD45RO-CCR7+CD27+CD95- naive CD8+ T cells lacking CXCR3 (TNR3-). The receptors derive from a human donor in good health. Some clones in this sample may be carry-over from other donors' samples.

The chain recombines TRBV30 with TRBJ2-2; TCRdb's assignment of TRBD1 cannot be checked, as there is no DNA. From germline, CDR1 is GTSNPN and CDR2 SVGIG (reference sequence). The CDR3 is made up of 12 amino acids. The CDR3 protein is CAWSVRGAELFF.

The rearrangement uses TRBV7-2 and TRBJ2-2; the TRBD2 assignment by TCRdb is unverifiable without DNA. Germline values: CDR1 SGHTA, CDR2 FQGNSA. The CDR3 is 16 residues long. The CDR3 here is CASSPGLAGDTGELFF.